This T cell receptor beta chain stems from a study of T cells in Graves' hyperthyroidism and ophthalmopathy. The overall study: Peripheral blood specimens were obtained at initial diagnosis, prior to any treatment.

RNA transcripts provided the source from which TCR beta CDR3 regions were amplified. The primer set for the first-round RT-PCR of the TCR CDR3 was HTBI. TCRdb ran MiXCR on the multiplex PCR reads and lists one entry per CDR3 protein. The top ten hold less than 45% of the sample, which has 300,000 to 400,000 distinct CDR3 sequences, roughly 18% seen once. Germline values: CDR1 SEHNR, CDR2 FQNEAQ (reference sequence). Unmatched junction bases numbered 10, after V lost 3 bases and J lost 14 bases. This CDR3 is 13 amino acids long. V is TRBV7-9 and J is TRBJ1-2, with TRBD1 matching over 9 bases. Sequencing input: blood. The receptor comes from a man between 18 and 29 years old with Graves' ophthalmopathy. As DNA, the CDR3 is TGTGCCAGCAGCTTGGGTGGACAGGGGTCTGTTACCTTC. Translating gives CASSLGGQGSVTF.